The rows below give T cell receptor beta chains drawn from one sample of a study of cytomegalovirus exposure and HLA in healthy donors. The repertoire was sequenced with immunoSEQ multiplex PCR; TCRdb's copy has only in-frame clones and lacks some. The table has approximately 100,000 clones, approximately 68% seen once. Sequencing used PBMCs. The receptors shown here come from a woman aged 18-29 years in good health and CMV-seropositive. Both conserved end residues are part of each CDR3. D genes are given only for firm matches. Expanded clones are given a class, and other clones once, few, many or no size at all.

.	TRBJ2-1	.	TRBV5-1	CASSLAPNNEQFF	TGCGCCAGCAGCTTGGCTCCTAACAATGAGCAGTTCTTC
.	TRBJ1-5	.	TRBV21-1	CASSPGVGSNQPQHF	TGTGCCAGCAGCCCCGGGGTCGGGAGCAATCAGCCCCAGCATTTT
.	TRBJ2-1	TRBD1	TRBV9	CASSVGQEQFF	TGTGCCAGCAGCGTGGGACAGGAGCAGTTCTTC
once	TRBJ2-7	.	TRBV19	CASSAGSSYEQYF	TGTGCCAGTAGTGCCGGGAGCTCCTACGAGCAGTACTTC
once	TRBJ1-1	TRBD1	TRBV27	CASSFLTGDTEAFF	TGTGCCAGCAGTTTCCTTACAGGGGACACTGAAGCTTTCTTT
.	TRBJ2-5	TRBD2	TRBV7-3	CASGVGGDQETQYF	TGTGCCAGCGGGGTGGGGGGGGACCAAGAGACCCAGTACTTC
.	TRBJ2-1	TRBD2	TRBV19	CASSAPLAGSYNEQFF	TGTGCCAGTAGTGCCCCACTAGCGGGGTCCTACAATGAGCAGTTCTTC
.	TRBJ1-3	.	TRBV7-9	CASSLVVAASGNTIYF	TGTGCCAGCAGCTTAGTGGTGGCCGCCTCTGGAAACACCATATATTTT
.	TRBJ2-1	TRBD2	TRBV29-1	CSAGGTSGRSSYNEQFF	TGCAGCGCTGGCGGGACTAGCGGGAGGAGCTCCTACAATGAGCAGTTCTTC
.	TRBJ2-7	.	TRBV7-2	CASNHPEGGFYEQYF	TGTGCCAGCAACCATCCTGAAGGAGGGTTCTACGAGCAGTACTTC
.	TRBJ1-2	.	TRBV7-9	CASSLQGSFSHGYTF	TGTGCCAGCAGCTTACAGGGATCCTTTTCTCATGGCTACACCTTC
.	TRBJ1-2	.	TRBV27	CASSGLGNSNYGYTF	TGTGCCAGCAGCGGACTGGGGAACTCTAACTATGGCTACACCTTC
.	TRBJ2-3	TRBD2	TRBV28	CASSLGLAGRKDTQYF	TGTGCCAGCAGTTTAGGGCTAGCGGGAAGGAAAGATACGCAGTATTTT
.	TRBJ2-7	.	TRBV7-9	CASSLAVDPGGEQYF	TGTGCCAGCAGCTTAGCAGTGGATCCCGGCGGCGAGCAGTACTTC
.	TRBJ1-5	.	TRBV15	CATSRGGQPQHF	TGTGCCACCAGCAGAGGAGGTCAGCCCCAGCATTTT
.	TRBJ2-2	.	TRBV11-2	CATTGGYGTGELFF	TGTGCCACGACCGGGGGTTACGGGACCGGGGAGCTGTTTTTT
.	TRBJ2-5	.	TRBV7-9	CASSPDLQETQYF	TGTGCCAGCAGCCCCGACTTGCAAGAGACCCAGTACTTC
.	TRBJ1-2	TRBD1	TRBV19	CASTQGGQAAGYTF	TGTGCCAGTACACAGGGGGGACAGGCTGCTGGCTACACCTTC
.	TRBJ2-5	.	TRBV5-1	CASNNRAGQTQYF	TGCGCCAGCAACAATAGGGCAGGGCAGACCCAGTACTTC
.	TRBJ1-1	.	TRBV6-1	CASSEEGQNTEAFF	TGTGCCAGCAGTGAAGAGGGGCAGAACACTGAAGCTTTCTTT
.	TRBJ2-4	.	TRBV4-2	CASSQVFGVENIQYF	TGTGCCAGCAGCCAAGTGTTCGGGGTGGAAAACATTCAGTACTTC
.	TRBJ2-1	TRBD2	TRBV4-3	CASSQDGGGVNNEQFF	TGCGCCAGCAGCCAAGATGGGGGGGGAGTGAACAATGAGCAGTTCTTC
once	TRBJ2-5	.	TRBV18	CASSPIERETQYF	TGTGCCAGCTCACCCATAGAAAGAGAGACCCAGTACTTC
.	TRBJ2-5	.	TRBV28	CASSPRLLVKETQYF	TGTGCCAGCAGCCCCCGATTGCTAGTCAAGGAGACCCAGTACTTC
few	TRBJ1-4	.	TRBV5-5	CASRLNEKLFF	TGTGCCAGCAGATTAAATGAAAAACTGTTTTTT
few	TRBJ1-3	.	TRBV25-1	CASSSQGTGNTIYF	TGTGCCAGCAGTAGCCAGGGTACTGGAAACACCATATATTTT
.	TRBJ2-2	TRBD2	TRBV2	CASSGTSGGNGAGELFF	TGTGCCAGCAGTGGGACTAGCGGGGGAAATGGGGCCGGGGAGCTGTTTTTT
once	TRBJ1-3	.	TRBV5-4	CASSLGTATGTIYF	TGTGCCAGCAGCTTGGGGACAGCCACCGGCACCATATATTTT
.	TRBJ1-2	.	TRBV6-5	CASRGLVNYGYTF	TGTGCCAGCCGGGGACTGGTTAACTATGGCTACACCTTC
.	TRBJ2-2	TRBD2	TRBV27	CASSLGGLAGGPGAGELFF	TGTGCCAGCAGTTTAGGGGGACTAGCGGGAGGGCCAGGGGCCGGGGAGCTGTTTTTT
.	TRBJ1-6	TRBD1	TRBV27	CASSLGQAINSPLHF	TGTGCCAGCAGTTTGGGACAGGCTATTAATTCACCCCTCCACTTT
few	TRBJ2-1	TRBD1	TRBV7-2	CASSFDRGPYNEQFF	TGTGCCAGCAGTTTTGACAGGGGGCCCTACAATGAGCAGTTCTTC
once	TRBJ1-2	TRBD1	TRBV28	CASSPYRGSPHRF	TGTGCCAGCAGTCCATACAGGGGGTCTCCCCATAGATTC
.	TRBJ1-2	.	TRBV27	CASSLRTGNGYTF	TGTGCCAGCAGTTTAAGAACAGGGAATGGCTACACCTTC
.	TRBJ2-7	TRBD1	TRBV11-2	CASTLGQSSYEQYF	TGTGCCAGCACCCTGGGACAGAGCTCCTACGAGCAGTACTTC
.	TRBJ2-7	.	TRBV6-5	CASSYLASFYEQYF	TGTGCCAGCAGTTACTTGGCTAGTTTCTACGAGCAGTACTTC